The 26 T cell receptor beta chains given below trace back to one sample, sequenced in a study of blood T cell repertoires in COVID-19. The protocol was immunoSEQ multiplex PCR, while the TCRdb copy is restricted to in-frame clones and leaves out a portion. This table holds around 130,000 clones, approximately 84% found once. The sample was peripheral blood. All receptors derive from an elderly woman with acute or convalescent COVID-19.

The count of this clone is one. V is TRBV4-1 and J is TRBJ2-7; 13 nucleotides align to TRBD2. The CDR3 is 17 amino acids. Germline CDR1 reads MGHRA; CDR2 reads YSYEKL. The V gene end was trimmed by 0 bases and the J gene end by 6 bases; junction bases not matched to a gene: 8. The CDR3 nucleotides read TGCGCCAGCAGCCAAGACGGTACTAGCGGGGGGGTAAGCGAGCAGTACTTC. Translated: CASSQDGTSGGVSEQYF.

The rearrangement links TRBV9 to TRBJ1-1; 9 bases agree with TRBD1. The V segment lost 2 bases and the J segment 5 bases; nucleotides outside the gene matches: 1. Germline values: CDR1 SGDLS, CDR2 YYNGEE. The CDR3 has 13 residues. The CDR3 region is CASSVGTGTEAFF. The CDR3 region has the DNA TGTGCCAGCAGCGTGGGGACAGGGACTGAAGCTTTCTTT.

This clone was seen just once. The chain combines TRBV3-1 (or the pseudogene TRBV3-2) with TRBJ2-4; TRBD2 matches at 7 bases. Germline values: CDR1 LGHDT, CDR2 YNNKEL (reference sequence). The CDR3 contains 19 residues. V lost 4 bases, J lost 0 bases, and 15 bases stayed unmatched. CDR3 DNA sequence: TGTGCCAGCAGCCCCCTCGAAGCTTGGGGGGGGATAGCCAAAAACATTCAGTACTTC. This gives the protein CASSPLEAWGGIAKNIQYF.

This clone was counted a single time. The V and J genes are TRBV5-1 and TRBJ1-4; TRBD1 aligns across 11 bases. The V segment lost 4 bases and the J segment 2 bases; nucleotides outside the gene matches: 1. The CDR3 is 15 residues long. Germline-derived CDR1 and CDR2 are SGHRS and YFSETQ. This CDR3 is CASSRDRGTNEKLFF. CDR3 DNA sequence: TGCGCCAGCAGCCGGGACAGGGGGACTAATGAAAAACTGTTTTTT.

The rearrangement links TRBV7-8 to TRBJ2-3; no firm D call. The germline V gene encodes CDR1 SGHVS and CDR2 FQNEAQ. The length of the CDR3 is 17 residues. V shed 5 bases and J shed 2 bases, with 20 bases lying between them. CDR3 nucleotide sequence: TGTGCCAGCAGCCCCAGCGAGTCGCCTAGGAACACAGATACGCAGTATTTT. It specifies CASSPSESPRNTDTQYF.

The rearrangement links TRBV2 to TRBJ2-3; unclear D gene. V lost 7 bases and J 0 bases, leaving 8 bases between the germline ends. The V gene's germline CDR1 is SNHLY and CDR2 FYNNEI. The CDR3 runs to 13 residues. CDR3 coding DNA: TGTGCCAGCACGACGGAGAGCACAGATACGCAGTATTTT. It yields the protein CASTTESTDTQYF.

The chain links TRBV18 to TRBJ1-1; D is possibly TRBD1 (5 bases). CDR3 length equals 13 residues. CDR1 KGHSH and CDR2 LQKENI come from the germline V gene. Trimming shortened V by 3 bases and J by 7 bases, and 12 bases separated the two germline ends. CDR3 protein: CASSPVATVEAFF. CDR3 bases: TGTGCCAGCTCACCGGTGGCGACAGTTGAAGCTTTCTTT.

The chain is built from TRBV24-1 and TRBJ2-1, with a possible D match to TRBD1 (6 bases). Trimming took off 2 bases at V and 7 bases at J, with 14 bases between the two ends. The CDR3 is 15 amino acids. Germline CDR1 reads KGHDR; CDR2 reads SFDVKD. DNA for the CDR3: TGTGCCACCAGTGATTCCCTCGTGGGGGCGAATGAGCAGTTCTTC. Translation gives CATSDSLVGANEQFF.

The J gene is TRBJ2-5, the V gene TRBV21-1; the table's D call, TRBD2, was not checked against the DNA. TRBV21-1 is a pseudogene segment. CDR3 length equals 13 residues. CDR3 amino acids: CASSLRDQETQYF. The CDR3 DNA reads as TGTGCCAGCAGTTTACGGGACCAAGAGACCCAGTACTTC.

V is TRBV18 and J is TRBJ1-5, with D perhaps matching TRBD1 (5 bases). V lost 5 bases and J lost 3, with 8 bases in between. The CDR3 length is 13 residues. The germline V gene has CDR1 KGHSH and CDR2 LQKENI. The CDR3 DNA sequence: TGTGCCAGCTCAACGGGGGACAATCAGCCCCAGCATTTT. Translating gives CASSTGDNQPQHF.

The J gene is TRBJ2-7, the V gene TRBV11-2, with 9 bases aligning to TRBD2. The CDR3 totals 15 residues. V was pared by 4 bases and J by 4 bases, with 8 bases of the junction left unmatched. CDR1 and CDR2 (germline): SGHAT, FQNNGV. DNA of the CDR3: TGTGCCAGCAGCTCCTTGCCGCGGGGGGGATACGAGCAGTACTTC. Its translation is CASSSLPRGGYEQYF.

The V call is TRBV10-3, the J call TRBJ1-5; D is unresolved. The germline V and J ends were trimmed by 4 bases and 7 bases, with 17 bases remaining between them. Looked up from germline, CDR1 is ENHRY and CDR2 is SYGVKD. CDR3 size: 15 residues. CDR3 protein: CAISGVGKSGQPQHF. CDR3 in DNA: TGTGCCATCAGTGGTGTCGGGAAAAGTGGGCAGCCCCAGCATTTT.

This clone occurred a few times. V gene TRBV6-6 combines with J gene TRBJ2-7; 8 bases are a match to TRBD1. The ends lost 5 bases at V and 3 bases at J; junction bases unmatched: 9. This CDR3 contains 15 residues. Germline CDR1 MNHNY, CDR2 SVGAGI (reference sequence). The CDR3 is CASSRRTGTLYEQYF. In nucleotides, the CDR3 is TGTGCCAGCAGTAGAAGGACAGGGACACTCTACGAGCAGTACTTC.

This chain links TRBV7-8 with TRBJ2-2; 9 nucleotides line up with TRBD1. This CDR3 has 15 amino acids. Germline CDR1 SGHVS, CDR2 FQNEAQ. J gave up 7 bases and V 5 bases, and 8 bases lay outside the gene matches. The CDR3 DNA follows: TGTGCCAGCAGCCCCCGGGACAGGGCTGTCGGGGAGCTGTTTTTT. Translated: CASSPRDRAVGELFF.

This chain links TRBV7-2 with TRBJ1-1, with 8 bases lining up with TRBD1. J was trimmed by 1 base and V by 4 bases; bases with no gene match: 5. This CDR3 comprises 15 residues. The germline gives CDR1 SGHTA, CDR2 FQGNSA. CDR3 coding DNA: TGTGCCAGCAGCTCCACAGGGGGGGGGAACACTGAAGCTTTCTTT. Its protein is CASSSTGGGNTEAFF.

This rearrangement joins TRBV2 to TRBJ1-1; no definite D call. CDR3 size: 13 residues. Per germline, CDR1 SNHLY and CDR2 FYNNEI. V lost 6 bases and J 7 bases, leaving 15 bases between the germline ends. CDR3 sequence reads: CASSAAPGYEAFF. CDR3 sequence (DNA): TGTGCCAGCAGCGCTGCCCCGGGGTATGAAGCTTTCTTT.

Only a few counts were recorded for this clone. The chain carries TRBV12-5 and TRBJ1-1, with D maybe TRBD1 (6 bases). The CDR3 extends over 15 amino acids. Germline V lookup: CDR1 LGHNT, CDR2 FRNRAP. Trimming cost V 0 bases and J 0 bases, with 8 bases left between them. This chain's CDR3 is CASGLVTGLNTEAFF. The CDR3 DNA reads TGTGCTAGTGGTTTGGTAACAGGGTTGAACACTGAAGCTTTCTTT.

The CDR3 coding sequence is TGTGCCAGCAGCCCCGGGACTAGCGGGGGCCAGCAGTACTTC. As protein: CASSPGTSGGQQYF. The chain recombines TRBV7-9 with TRBJ2-7, with 14 bases aligning to TRBD2. J lost 8 bases, V lost 5 bases, and 5 bases had no gene match. In germline, CDR1 is SEHNR, CDR2 FQNEAQ (reference sequence). The CDR3 is 14 amino acids.

This chain links TRBV27 with TRBJ2-5, with 9 positions matching TRBD2. With V trimmed by 2 bases and J by 1 base, 2 bases remained unmatched. The germline CDR1 and CDR2 sequences are MNHEY and SMNVEV (reference sequence). The CDR3 is 15 amino acids. The CDR3 spells CASSLSGRSQETQYF. The CDR3 nucleotides read TGTGCCAGCAGTTTAAGCGGGAGGTCCCAAGAGACCCAGTACTTC.

The chain carries TRBV7-9 and TRBJ2-2, with a possible D match to TRBD1 (6 bases). The CDR3 spans 16 residues. Germline V gene sequence: CDR1 SEHNR, CDR2 FQNEAQ (reference sequence). Trimming shortened V by 4 bases and J by 1 base, and 13 bases separated the two germline ends. The CDR3 loop is CASSSQIQGNTGELFF. DNA for the CDR3: TGTGCCAGCAGCTCTCAGATACAGGGGAACACCGGGGAGCTGTTTTTT.

The chain employs TRBV3-1 (or the pseudogene TRBV3-2) and TRBJ2-3; 15 nucleotides agree with TRBD2. V dropped 0 bases and J dropped 4; count of bases not matched to a gene: 8. The CDR3 is 19 residues long. CDR1 is LGHDT, CDR2 YNNKEL, per germline (reference sequence). CDR3 coding DNA: TGTGCCAGCAGCCAAGAAATGGGACTAGCGGGGGGCCCCCCAGATACGCAGTATTTT. Protein: CASSQEMGLAGGPPDTQYF.

The chain has TRBV3-1 (or the pseudogene TRBV3-2) and TRBJ2-1; D unclear. The CDR3 contains 14 residues. Trimming took off 4 bases at V and 5 bases at J, with 12 bases between the two ends. The germline gives CDR1 LGHDT, CDR2 YNNKEL (reference sequence). The CDR3 sequence is CASSPRTLHNEQFF. DNA of the CDR3: TGTGCCAGCAGCCCCAGAACGTTGCACAATGAGCAGTTCTTC.

This clone was counted between two and nine times. This chain uses TRBV6-2 or TRBV6-3 with TRBJ1-5, with D possibly matching TRBD1 (6 bases). Germline lookup yields CDR1 MNHEY and CDR2 SVGEGT. CDR3 length equals 21 residues. Trimming removed 0 bases from V and 4 bases from J, with 28 bases in between. This CDR3 reads CASSYSRGGQTTVWKNQPQHF. The CDR3 coding sequence is TGTGCCAGCAGTTACTCGAGGGGGGGGCAGACCACTGTATGGAAGAATCAGCCCCAGCATTTT.

The chain has TRBV6-6 and TRBJ1-1; 7 bases align to TRBD1. Looked up from germline, CDR1 is MNHNY and CDR2 is SVGAGI (reference sequence). After removal of 5 bases from V and 7 bases from J, the junction contained 7 bases not matched to a gene. This CDR3 contains 13 residues. The CDR3 DNA follows: TGTGCCAGCAGTCGCCTAACAGGGGATGAAGCTTTCTTT. Amino acids: CASSRLTGDEAFF.

The chain employs TRBV5-8 and TRBJ2-1; 7 nucleotides line up with TRBD2. Germline V gene sequence: CDR1 SGHTS, CDR2 YDEGEE. V lost 0 bases and J lost 7; bases outside the gene matches: 13. The CDR3 contains 17 residues. Here the CDR3 reads CASSLGGWTSAANEQFF. CDR3 nucleotides: TGTGCCAGCAGCTTGGGGGGGTGGACTAGTGCGGCGAATGAGCAGTTCTTC.

The chain has TRBV9 and TRBJ2-5; 10 bases match TRBD2. Germline V gene sequence: CDR1 SGDLS, CDR2 YYNGEE. The J segment lost 4 bases and the V segment lost 4 bases, leaving 13 bases of the junction unmatched. The CDR3 length is 17 residues. The CDR3 sequence: CASSSSSRASGRETQYF. CDR3 nucleotides: TGTGCCAGCAGCTCCTCATCAAGGGCTAGCGGGAGAGAGACCCAGTACTTC.